These 13 T cell receptor beta chains were all obtained from the same sample, sequenced in a study of blood T cells in healthy people across ages. Primed by a sample-barcoded 5' primer and a J-beta primer mix, a second PCR proceeded for 7 to 11 cycles. TCRdb fed the 5' RACE reads into MiXCR, producing one record per CDR3 protein. The sample lists 800,000 or so distinct CDR3 sequences, around a quarter occurring once. This sample also appeared in a second study, on T cells of mothers and their children.

Sequences were obtained from blood. These TCRs come from a boy between 10 and 17 years old in good health.

The chain is built from TRBV12-3 or TRBV12-4 and TRBJ1-3; possibly TRBD1 for D (5 bases). Trimming removed 5 bases at V and 1 base at J, with 12 bases between. The CDR3 contains 15 residues. CDR3 sequence: CASSKEAGSGNTIYF. In DNA, the CDR3 is TGTGCCAGCAGTAAAGAGGCAGGGTCTGGAAACACCATATATTTT.

The V call is TRBV11-2, the J call TRBJ1-1; D possibly corresponds to TRBD1 (5 bases). V lost 5 bases and J 1 base, leaving 14 bases between the germline ends. Germline V gene lookup returns CDR1 SGHAT and CDR2 FQNNGV. The CDR3 is 15 residues long. The CDR3 sequence: CASSQQALGNTEAFF. CDR3 nucleotide sequence: TGTGCCAGCAGCCAACAGGCCCTGGGGAACACTGAAGCTTTCTTT.

This clonotype was seen only a few times. The chain links TRBV20-1 to TRBJ1-5, with 8 bases lining up with TRBD1. The CDR3 runs to 12 residues. J gave up 7 bases and V 3 bases, and 2 bases lay outside the gene matches. The V gene's germline CDR1 is DFQATT and CDR2 SNEGSKA (reference sequence). Here the CDR3 DNA reads TGCAGTGCTAGCAGGGGGCGGCAGCCCCAGCATTTT. Its translation is CSASRGRQPQHF.

There are a few counts of this clonotype. The chain joins TRBV29-1 to TRBJ2-5; 7 nucleotides align to TRBD2. This CDR3 region has 14 residues. Germline V lookup: CDR1 SQVTM, CDR2 ANQGSEA. The V segment lost 1 base and the J segment 11 bases; nucleotides outside the gene matches: 13. The CDR3 sequence is CSVEGLEREKEQYF. The CDR3 nucleotides read TGCAGCGTTGAAGGATTGGAGCGGGAAAAAGAGCAGTACTTC. The variable domain in full, completed from reference TRBV29-1 and TRBJ2-5, reads SAVISQKPSRDICQRGTSLTIQCQVDSQVTMMFWYRQQPGQSLTLIATANQGSEATYESGFVIDKFPISRPNLTFSTLTVSNMSPEDSSIYLCSVEGLEREKEQYFGPGTRLLVL.

The gene calls are TRBV6-2 or TRBV6-3 and TRBJ2-1, with D perhaps being TRBD1 or TRBD2 (6 bases each). Matching the DNA end better, TRBJ2-7 makes the J call doubtful. CDR3 length: 14 amino acids. The germline V gene encodes CDR1 MNHEY and CDR2 SVGEGT. The CDR3 DNA is TGTGCCAGCATCAACGGGGGCTCATCCTACGAGCAGTACTTC. Protein product: CASINGGSSYEQYF.

The chain links TRBV12-3 or TRBV12-4 to TRBJ1-2; D call uncertain. The CDR3 extends over 12 amino acids. V dropped 3 bases and J dropped 8 bases, with 10 bases sitting between them. CDR3 DNA sequence: TGTGCCAGCAGTTTGTCAGGAAGCGGCTACACCTTC. Amino acids: CASSLSGSGYTF.

The chain is built from TRBV4-3 and TRBJ2-1; 12 bases align to TRBD2. The germline CDR1 and CDR2 sequences are LGHNA and YSLEER. V lost 0 bases, J lost 8 bases, and 11 bases stayed unmatched. The CDR3 consists of 18 residues. CDR3 in DNA: TGCGCCAGCAGCCAAGATAGCCTAGCGGGAGGGGGTCGGCATGAGCAGTTCTTC. As protein: CASSQDSLAGGGRHEQFF.

The J gene is TRBJ2-1, the V gene TRBV21-1; the table's D gene call, TRBD1, was not cross checked with the DNA. TRBV21-1 is flagged as a pseudogene. The CDR3 consists of 21 residues. The CDR3 here is CAGSKYTLMTGGAGSYNEQFF. The CDR3 DNA is TGTGCCGGCAGCAAATATACCTTAATGACAGGGGGAGCGGGATCCTACAATGAGCAGTTCTTC.

The chain recombines TRBV12-3 or TRBV12-4 with TRBJ2-7; tentative D call: TRBD1 (7 bases). Trimming cost V 7 bases and J 6 bases, with 13 bases left between them. The CDR3 consists of 12 residues. Here the CDR3 reads CASTGGKLEQYF. Written as DNA, the CDR3 is TGTGCCAGCACAGGGGGGAAACTCGAGCAGTACTTC.

The gene calls are TRBV7-2 and TRBJ2-7; 10 bases agree with TRBD2. The CDR3 loop spans 14 amino acids. Germline trimming cut 5 bases from V and 3 bases from J; bases unmatched to any gene: 4. Germline CDR1 reads SGHTA; CDR2 reads FQGNSA. This CDR3 is CASSETSGFYEQYF. The CDR3 region has the DNA TGTGCCAGCAGCGAGACTAGCGGGTTCTACGAGCAGTACTTC.

CDR3 coding DNA: TGCAGTGCTAGAGACCCCAGGGGGCGAGACGGCTACACCTTC. Its protein is CSARDPRGRDGYTF. The V gene is TRBV20-1, the J gene TRBJ1-2, with 8 bases aligning to TRBD1. The CDR3 covers 14 residues. Germline V gene lookup returns CDR1 DFQATT and CDR2 SNEGSKA (reference sequence). V shed 0 bases, J shed 8 bases, and the junction held 8 bases outside the gene matches.

A few counts support this clonotype. The chain uses TRBV10-3 and TRBJ2-3; D remains ambiguous. This CDR3 comprises 11 residues. The germline CDR1 and CDR2 sequences are ENHRY and SYGVKD. Between the trimmed V and J ends, which lost 3 bases and 5 bases, there was a span of 3 bases. The CDR3 spells CAISERDTQYF. In DNA, the CDR3 is TGTGCCATCAGTGAAAGAGATACGCAGTATTTT.

This clonotype was observed a handful of times. The chain recombines TRBV28 with TRBJ1-2; D might be TRBD1 (5 bases). The CDR3 loop spans 14 amino acids. V lost 3 bases and J 8 bases, leaving 16 bases between the germline ends. Germline V gene data show CDR1 as MDHEN and CDR2 as SYDVKM. The CDR3 coding sequence is TGTGCCAGCAGTTTGCTTCTCACCAGGGACGGCTACACCTTC. Amino acid sequence: CASSLLLTRDGYTF.